The rows below give T cell receptor beta chains drawn from one sample of a study of patients and donors after allogeneic stem cell transplantation. Each CDR3 protein is one row after TCRdb ran MiXCR on the RT-PCR reads. In the table there are tens of thousands of distinct CDR3 sequences, just under 5% of which are singletons. The sequenced sample was blood, either unsorted or a sorted T cell fraction (not recorded which). Receptors were obtained from a human donor who was either an allogeneic HSCT recipient or a stem cell or donor lymphocyte infusion donor (not recorded which). It is not recorded whose cells these are; they may come from a transplant donor. CDR3s include the opening cysteine and the closing phenylalanine or tryptophan. The order of the fields is D gene, V gene, J gene, clone size, CDR3 protein, CDR3 DNA. A D gene is named only where the DNA matches it firmly. Clone size is given for some rows only: seen once, a few or many times, or a class if the clone is expanded.

.	TRBV29-1	TRBJ2-3	many	CSVEDRMRTSTDTQYF	TGCAGCGTTGAAGATCGTATGCGGACAAGCACAGATACGCAGTATTTT
.	TRBV7-2	TRBJ2-5	few	CASSPLVFLGLGETQYF	TGTGCCAGCAGCCCCCTAGTTTTTCTCGGGCTGGGGGAGACCCAGTACTTC
.	TRBV12-3/TRBV12-4	TRBJ2-7	medium-sized	CASSRTGRHYEQYF	TGTGCCAGCAGCCGCACGGGGCGCCACTACGAGCAGTACTTC
.	TRBV6-4	TRBJ1-1	many	CASRTDGDTEAFF	TGTGCCAGTAGGACAGACGGGGACACTGAAGCTTTCTTT
.	TRBV18	TRBJ1-1	many	CASSPRNTEAFF	TGTGCCAGCTCACCACGTAATACTGAAGCTTTCTTT
TRBD2	TRBV12-3/TRBV12-4	TRBJ2-1	many	CATRPGLDDNEQFF	TGTGCCACCAGACCGGGACTAGATGACAATGAGCAGTTCTTC
TRBD2	TRBV9	TRBJ2-1	many	CASSLAGGLYNEQFF	TGTGCCAGCAGCCTAGCGGGGGGCCTCTACAATGAGCAGTTCTTC
.	TRBV9	TRBJ1-4	.	CASSETGRNEKLFF	TGTGCCAGCAGCGAGACAGGTCGTAATGAAAAACTGTTTTTT
.	TRBV24-1	TRBJ2-5	many	CATSDMRTQYF	TGTGCCACCAGTGACATGAGGACCCAGTACTTC
TRBD1	TRBV4-2	TRBJ2-3	few	CASSRTGAEADTQYF	TGTGCCAGCAGCCGGACAGGGGCCGAGGCAGATACGCAGTATTTT
.	TRBV5-1	TRBJ2-3	few	CASSPGYSGSTDTQYF	TGCGCCAGCAGCCCAGGGTATAGCGGCTCCACAGATACGCAGTATTTT
.	TRBV5-4	TRBJ2-5	.	CASNLLGTAEETQYF	TGTGCCAGCAACCTCCTTGGTACGGCAGAAGAGACCCAGTACTTC
.	TRBV11-2	TRBJ2-7	few	CASSLEPGRNEQYF	TGTGCCAGCAGCTTAGAACCAGGGAGAAACGAGCAGTACTTC
.	TRBV29-1	TRBJ1-2	many	CSVWGRFYGYTF	TGCAGCGTCTGGGGGAGGTTCTATGGCTACACCTTC
.	TRBV20-1	TRBJ1-5	many	CSAREGSAIDQPQHF	TGCAGTGCTAGAGAAGGGTCTGCAATCGATCAGCCCCAGCATTTT
.	TRBV7-8	TRBJ1-5	many	CASSRQYSRGYSNQPQHF	TGTGCCAGCAGCCGACAGTATTCTCGGGGATATAGCAATCAGCCCCAGCATTTT
TRBD2	TRBV5-1	TRBJ2-3	.	CASSLASSGLSTDTQYF	TGCGCCAGCAGCTTGGCATCTAGCGGGCTCAGCACAGATACGCAGTATTTT